The source of this TCR beta chain is a study of PD-1 blockade in classical Hodgkin lymphoma. TCRdb's copy holds only in-frame clones and misses some; the assay was immunoSEQ multiplex PCR. The data contain fewer than 50,000 clones, about three quarters of them seen just once; the ten biggest clones take up roughly a third. Study results and limitations: Diversity similar to that of newly diagnosed patients was seen at baseline in complete responders.

V lost 4 bases to trimming and J lost 2 bases, with 20 bases between them. This CDR3 is 17 amino acids long. Per the germline V gene, CDR1 is SEHNR and CDR2 is FQNEAQ (reference sequence). Time point given: cycle 4 day 1 (C4D1), after more than 5 weeks of nivolumab. Each patient relapsed following autologous stem cell transplantation, and prior brentuximab vedotin exposure differed. As to this clone: The antigen remains undetermined.

The receptor comes from a human donor with classical Hodgkin lymphoma. This material consisted of peripheral blood mononuclear cells (PBMCs), taken before the fourth cycle of nivolumab. This chain uses TRBV7-9 with TRBJ2-5; D might be TRBD1 or TRBD2, each matching 8 bases. DNA for the CDR3: TGTGCCAGCAGCTACGCGGGGGGACAGGACACTCAAGAGACCCAGTACTTC. It yields the protein CASSYAGGQDTQETQYF.